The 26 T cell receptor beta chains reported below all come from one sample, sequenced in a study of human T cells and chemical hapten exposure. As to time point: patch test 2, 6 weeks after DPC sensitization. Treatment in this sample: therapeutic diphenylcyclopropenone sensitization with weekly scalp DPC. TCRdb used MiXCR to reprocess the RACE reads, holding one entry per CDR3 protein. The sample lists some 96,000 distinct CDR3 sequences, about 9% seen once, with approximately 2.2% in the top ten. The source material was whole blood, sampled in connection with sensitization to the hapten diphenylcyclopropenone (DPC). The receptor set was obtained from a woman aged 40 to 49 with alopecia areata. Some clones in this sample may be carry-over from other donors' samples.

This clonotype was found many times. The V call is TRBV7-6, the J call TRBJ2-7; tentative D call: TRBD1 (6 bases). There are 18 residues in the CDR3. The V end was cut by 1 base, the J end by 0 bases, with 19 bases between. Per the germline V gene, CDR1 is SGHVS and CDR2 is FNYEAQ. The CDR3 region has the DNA TGTGCCAGCAGCTTAGGGCCCTCCGCCCGGGACATCTCCTACGAGCAGTACTTC. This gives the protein CASSLGPSARDISYEQYF.

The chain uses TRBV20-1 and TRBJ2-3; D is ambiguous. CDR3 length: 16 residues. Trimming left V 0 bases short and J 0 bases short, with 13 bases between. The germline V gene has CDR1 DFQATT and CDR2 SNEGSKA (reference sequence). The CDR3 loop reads CSARDPGPTSTDTQYF. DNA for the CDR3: TGCAGTGCTAGAGACCCCGGACCTACTAGCACAGATACGCAGTATTTT.

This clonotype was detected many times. CDR3 DNA sequence: TGTGCCAGCAGTTCCAACAGGGGCGTGCTGGACACCATATATTTT. Its protein is CASSSNRGVLDTIYF. The rearrangement uses TRBV6-6 and TRBJ1-3, with TRBD1 identical over 7 bases. The CDR3 is 15 amino acids. Germline loops: CDR1 MNHNY, CDR2 SVGAGI (reference sequence). V shed 4 bases, J shed 8 bases, and the junction held 11 bases outside the gene matches.

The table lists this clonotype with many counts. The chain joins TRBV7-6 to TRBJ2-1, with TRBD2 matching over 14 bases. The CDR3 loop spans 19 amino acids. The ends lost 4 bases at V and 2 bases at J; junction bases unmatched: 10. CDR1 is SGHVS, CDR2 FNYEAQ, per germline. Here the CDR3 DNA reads TGTGCCAGCAGCTCGGTGACTAGCGGGAGGGCCGTTGCCTACAATGAGCAGTTCTTC. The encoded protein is CASSSVTSGRAVAYNEQFF.

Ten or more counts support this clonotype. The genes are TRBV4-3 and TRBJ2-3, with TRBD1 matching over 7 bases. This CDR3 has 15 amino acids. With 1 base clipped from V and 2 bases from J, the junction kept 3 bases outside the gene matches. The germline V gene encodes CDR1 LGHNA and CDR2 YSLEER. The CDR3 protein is CASSQAQGITDTQYF. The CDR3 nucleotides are TGCGCCAGCAGCCAAGCACAGGGGATCACAGATACGCAGTATTTT.

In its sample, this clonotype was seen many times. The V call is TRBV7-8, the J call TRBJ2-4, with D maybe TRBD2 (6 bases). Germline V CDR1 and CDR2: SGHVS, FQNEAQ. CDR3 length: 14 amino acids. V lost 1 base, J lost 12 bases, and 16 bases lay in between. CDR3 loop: CASSLGWGTGSQYF. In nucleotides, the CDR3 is TGTGCCAGCAGCTTAGGGTGGGGGACTGGTTCTCAGTACTTC. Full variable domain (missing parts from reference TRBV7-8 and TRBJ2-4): GAGVSQSPRYKVAKRGQDVALRCDPISGHVSLFWYQQALGQGPEFLTYFQNEAQLDKSGLPSDRFFAERPEGSVSTLKIQRTQQEDSAVYLCASSLGWGTGSQYFGAGTRLSVL.

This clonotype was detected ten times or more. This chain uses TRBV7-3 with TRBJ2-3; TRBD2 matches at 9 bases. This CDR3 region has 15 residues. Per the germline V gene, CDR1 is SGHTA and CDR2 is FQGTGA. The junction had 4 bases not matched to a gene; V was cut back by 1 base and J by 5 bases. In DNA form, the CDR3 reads TGTGCCAGCAGCTTAAATAGCGGGAGTCAAGATACGCAGTATTTT. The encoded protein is CASSLNSGSQDTQYF. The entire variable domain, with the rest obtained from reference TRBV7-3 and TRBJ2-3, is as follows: GAGVSQTPSNKVTEKGKYVELRCDPISGHTALYWYRQSLGQGPEFLIYFQGTGAADDSGLPNDRFFAVRPEGSVSTLKIQRTERGDSAVYLCASSLNSGSQDTQYFGPGTRLTVL.

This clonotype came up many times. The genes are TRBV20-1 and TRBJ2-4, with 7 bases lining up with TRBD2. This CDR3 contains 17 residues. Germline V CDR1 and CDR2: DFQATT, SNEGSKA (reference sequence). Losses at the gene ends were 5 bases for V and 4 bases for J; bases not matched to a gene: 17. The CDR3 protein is CSARSGSQPFGKNIQYF. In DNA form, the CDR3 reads TGCAGTGCTCGTAGCGGGTCCCAACCCTTCGGGAAAAACATTCAGTACTTC.

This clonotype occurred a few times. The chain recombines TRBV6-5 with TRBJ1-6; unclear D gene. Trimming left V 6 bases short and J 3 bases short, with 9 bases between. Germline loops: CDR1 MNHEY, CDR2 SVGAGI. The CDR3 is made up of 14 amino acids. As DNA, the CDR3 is TGTGCCAGCAGGGAGACCTTCTATAATTCACCCCTCCACTTT. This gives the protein CASRETFYNSPLHF.

The CDR3 nucleotides read TGTGCCAGCAGTTTACCAGTTAGCACAGATACGCAGTATTTT. Translated: CASSLPVSTDTQYF. This chain links TRBV28 with TRBJ2-3, with D uncertain. The CDR3 contains 14 residues. Germline V lookup: CDR1 MDHEN, CDR2 SYDVKM. Trimming pared 2 bases from V and 0 bases from J, leaving 6 bases between.

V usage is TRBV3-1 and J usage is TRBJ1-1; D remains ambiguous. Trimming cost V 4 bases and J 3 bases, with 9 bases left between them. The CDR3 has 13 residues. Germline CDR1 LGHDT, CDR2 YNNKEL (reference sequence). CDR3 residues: CASSPQADTEAFF. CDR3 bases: TGTGCCAGCAGCCCCCAGGCCGACACTGAAGCTTTCTTT.

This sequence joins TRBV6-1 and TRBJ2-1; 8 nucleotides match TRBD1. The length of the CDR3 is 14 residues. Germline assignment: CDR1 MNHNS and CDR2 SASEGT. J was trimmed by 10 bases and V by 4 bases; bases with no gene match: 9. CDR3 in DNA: TGTGCCAGCAGTGGGCAGGGGGCAGGGTGGGAGCAGTTCTTC. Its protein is CASSGQGAGWEQFF.

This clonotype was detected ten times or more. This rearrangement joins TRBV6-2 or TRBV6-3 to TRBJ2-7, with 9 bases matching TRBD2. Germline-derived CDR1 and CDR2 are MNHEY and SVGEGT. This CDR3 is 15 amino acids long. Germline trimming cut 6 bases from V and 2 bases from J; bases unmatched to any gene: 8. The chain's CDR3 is CASSQRASGTYEQYF. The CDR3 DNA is TGTGCCAGCAGCCAACGGGCTAGCGGGACCTACGAGCAGTACTTC.

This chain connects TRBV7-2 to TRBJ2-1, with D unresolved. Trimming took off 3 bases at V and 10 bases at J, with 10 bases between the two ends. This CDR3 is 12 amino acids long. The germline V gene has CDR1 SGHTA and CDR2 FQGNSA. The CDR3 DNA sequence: TGTGCCAGCAGCTTCCTTCTCCGGGAGCAGTTCTTC. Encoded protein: CASSFLLREQFF.

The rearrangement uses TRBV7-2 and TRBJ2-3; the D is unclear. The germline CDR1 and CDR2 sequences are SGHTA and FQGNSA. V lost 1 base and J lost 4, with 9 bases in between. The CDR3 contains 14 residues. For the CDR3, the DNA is TGTGCCAGCAGCTTAGAGAGTAGCTCAGATACGCAGTATTTT. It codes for CASSLESSSDTQYF. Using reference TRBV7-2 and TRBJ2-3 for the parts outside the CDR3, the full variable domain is GAGVSQSPSNKVTEKGKDVELRCDPISGHTALYWYRQSLGQGLEFLIYFQGNSAPDKSGLPSDRFSAERTGGSVSTLTIQRTQQEDSAVYLCASSLESSSDTQYFGPGTRLTVL.

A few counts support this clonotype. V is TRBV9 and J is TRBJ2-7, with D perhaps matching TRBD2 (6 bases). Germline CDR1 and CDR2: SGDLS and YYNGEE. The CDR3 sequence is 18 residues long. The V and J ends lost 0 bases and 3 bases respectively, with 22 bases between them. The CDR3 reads CASSVGTPQSGLVYEQYF. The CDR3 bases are TGTGCCAGCAGCGTAGGGACCCCCCAGAGCGGGCTAGTCTACGAGCAGTACTTC.

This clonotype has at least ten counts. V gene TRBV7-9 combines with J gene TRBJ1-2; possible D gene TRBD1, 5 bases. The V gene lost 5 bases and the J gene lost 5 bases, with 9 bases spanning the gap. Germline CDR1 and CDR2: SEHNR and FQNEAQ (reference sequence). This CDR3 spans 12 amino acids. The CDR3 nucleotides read TGTGCCAGCAGCCGAGACAGTTATGGCTACACCTTC. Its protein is CASSRDSYGYTF.

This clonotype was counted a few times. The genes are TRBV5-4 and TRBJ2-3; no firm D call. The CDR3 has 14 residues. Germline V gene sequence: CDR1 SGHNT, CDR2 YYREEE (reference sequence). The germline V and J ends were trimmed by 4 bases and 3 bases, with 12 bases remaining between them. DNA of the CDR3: TGTGCCAGCAGCCCGGCCCTAGTGACAGATACGCAGTATTTT. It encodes CASSPALVTDTQYF.

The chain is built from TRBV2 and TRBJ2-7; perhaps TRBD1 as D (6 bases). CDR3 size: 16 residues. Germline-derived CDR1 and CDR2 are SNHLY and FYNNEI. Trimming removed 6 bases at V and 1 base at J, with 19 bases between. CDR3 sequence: CASRYRVRRESYEQYF. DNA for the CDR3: TGTGCCAGCAGATACAGGGTACGACGGGAATCCTACGAGCAGTACTTC.

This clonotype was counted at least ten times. The CDR3 region has the DNA TGTGCCAGCAGCCCGGGACGCTCCTCCTACGAGCAGTACTTC. It specifies CASSPGRSSYEQYF. V gene TRBV3-1 combines with J gene TRBJ2-7; D tentatively reads TRBD1 or TRBD2 (5 bases each). The germline CDR1 and CDR2 sequences are LGHDT and YNNKEL (reference sequence). V was shortened by 4 bases and J by 0 bases, with 10 bases between the two germline ends. This CDR3 region has 14 residues.

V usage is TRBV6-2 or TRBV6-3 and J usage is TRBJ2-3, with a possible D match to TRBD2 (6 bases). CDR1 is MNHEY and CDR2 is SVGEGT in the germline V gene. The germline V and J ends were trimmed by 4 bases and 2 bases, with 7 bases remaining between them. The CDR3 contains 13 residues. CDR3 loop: CASSSGVTDTQYF. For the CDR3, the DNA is TGTGCCAGCAGTTCGGGGGTCACAGATACGCAGTATTTT.

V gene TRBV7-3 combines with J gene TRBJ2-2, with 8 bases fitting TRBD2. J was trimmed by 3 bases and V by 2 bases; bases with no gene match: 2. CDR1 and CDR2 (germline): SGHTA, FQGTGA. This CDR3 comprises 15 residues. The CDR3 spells CASSLAGGYTGELFF. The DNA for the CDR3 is TGTGCCAGCAGCTTAGCGGGAGGCTACACCGGGGAGCTGTTTTTT.

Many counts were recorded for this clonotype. The CDR3 spells CASRAGLISNQPQHF. CDR3 in DNA: TGTGCCAGCAGGGCAGGACTGATTAGCAATCAGCCCCAGCATTTT. The gene calls are TRBV28 and TRBJ1-5; no clear D. This CDR3 region has 15 residues. Trimming shortened V by 6 bases and J by 0 bases, and 12 bases separated the two germline ends. The germline gives CDR1 MDHEN, CDR2 SYDVKM.

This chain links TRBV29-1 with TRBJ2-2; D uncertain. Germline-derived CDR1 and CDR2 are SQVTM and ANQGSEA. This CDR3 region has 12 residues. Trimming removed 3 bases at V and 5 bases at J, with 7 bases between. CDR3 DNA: TGCAGCGTTGACGCTGGGACCGGGGAGCTGTTTTTT. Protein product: CSVDAGTGELFF.

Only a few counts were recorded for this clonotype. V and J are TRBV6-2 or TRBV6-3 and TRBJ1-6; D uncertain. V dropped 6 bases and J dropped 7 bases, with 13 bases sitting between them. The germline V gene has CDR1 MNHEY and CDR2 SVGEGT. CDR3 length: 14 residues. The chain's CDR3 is CASSRPSPNSPLHF. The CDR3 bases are TGTGCCAGCAGCCGACCCAGCCCAAATTCACCCCTCCACTTT.

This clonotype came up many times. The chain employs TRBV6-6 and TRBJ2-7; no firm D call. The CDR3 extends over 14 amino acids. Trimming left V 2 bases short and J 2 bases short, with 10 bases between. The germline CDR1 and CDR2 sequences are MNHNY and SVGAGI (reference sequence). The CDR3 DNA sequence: TGTGCCAGCAGTTACCCTGACAATGCCTACGAGCAGTACTTC. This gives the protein CASSYPDNAYEQYF.